A single sample is the source of the 9 T cell receptor beta chains below, sequenced in a study of blood T cell repertoires in COVID-19. Sequencing was performed with immunoSEQ multiplex PCR; in TCRdb, only in-frame clones are kept and a portion is missing. Here the sample spans roughly 80,000 clones, over 75% being singletons. Sequencing input: peripheral blood. The origin of the receptors is a man aged 80 or over with acute or convalescent COVID-19.

The genes are TRBV5-4 and TRBJ2-1; a weak D match, TRBD1 (5 bases). The CDR3 is made up of 15 amino acids. In germline, CDR1 is SGHNT, CDR2 YYREEE (reference sequence). V was shortened by 3 bases and J by 6 bases, with 16 bases between the two germline ends. The CDR3 sequence: CASSSARGKGNEQFF. The CDR3 coding sequence is TGTGCCAGCAGCTCGGCAAGGGGAAAGGGCAATGAGCAGTTCTTC.

This chain links TRBV5-1 with TRBJ2-7; 11 bases map to TRBD1. V lost 0 bases to trimming and J lost 2 bases; unmatched junction nucleotides: 4. The CDR3 contains 16 residues. Germline CDR1 SGHRS, CDR2 YFSETQ. In nucleotides, the CDR3 is TGCGCCAGCAGCTTGGCCCCGGGACAGGGGGCCTACGAGCAGTACTTC. Its protein is CASSLAPGQGAYEQYF.

The chain has TRBV5-1 and TRBJ1-2; 9 bases align to TRBD1. CDR3 size: 15 residues. In germline, CDR1 is SGHRS, CDR2 YFSETQ. Losses at the gene ends were 3 bases for V and 7 bases for J; bases not matched to a gene: 10. The CDR3 region has the DNA TGCGCCAGCAGCTGGGGGGACAGGGACCTCGGTGGCTACACCTTC. Its protein product is CASSWGDRDLGGYTF.

V is TRBV7-8 and J is TRBJ2-7; D is possibly TRBD2 (6 bases). The CDR3 loop spans 14 amino acids. Deletions cut 1 base from V and 4 bases from J, with 11 bases between. CDR1 and CDR2 from the germline V gene are SGHVS and FQNEAQ. The CDR3 DNA reads as TGTGCCAGCAGCTTAGAGCGCGGGGCTTACGAGCAGTACTTC. Protein product: CASSLERGAYEQYF. Using reference TRBV7-8 and TRBJ2-7 for the parts outside the CDR3, the full variable domain is GAGVSQSPRYKVAKRGQDVALRCDPISGHVSLFWYQQALGQGPEFLTYFQNEAQLDKSGLPSDRFFAERPEGSVSTLKIQRTQQEDSAVYLCASSLERGAYEQYFGPGTRLTVT.

This chain joins TRBV6-2 or TRBV6-3 and TRBJ1-5; 8 bases line up with TRBD1. This CDR3 has 18 amino acids. The V segment lost 0 bases and the J segment 4 bases; nucleotides outside the gene matches: 11. Germline loops: CDR1 MNHEY, CDR2 SVGEGT. CDR3 in DNA: TGTGCCAGCAGTTACTCTGTCCTGGCAGGGGGCTTTAATCAGCCCCAGCATTTT. It encodes CASSYSVLAGGFNQPQHF.

This clone was seen a few times. This chain uses TRBV5-1 with TRBJ2-3, with 13 nucleotides matching TRBD2. J was trimmed by 0 bases and V by 0 bases; bases with no gene match: 13. CDR3 length: 21 amino acids. Germline V gene data show CDR1 as SGHRS and CDR2 as YFSETQ. The CDR3 DNA reads TGCGCCAGCAGCTTGGCCGGTCGGACTAGCGGGAGCCGTCGAAGCACAGATACGCAGTATTTT. It is translated as CASSLAGRTSGSRRSTDTQYF.

V gene TRBV7-3 combines with J gene TRBJ2-3; 9 positions agree with TRBD2. V gave up 1 base and J gave up 6 bases; unmatched junction bases: 5. Looked up from germline, CDR1 is SGHTA and CDR2 is FQGTGA. CDR3 length: 15 amino acids. CDR3: CASSLRLAGTDTQYF. The CDR3 region has the DNA TGTGCCAGCAGCTTAAGGCTAGCGGGGACTGATACGCAGTATTTT.

This chain uses TRBV6-5 with TRBJ1-6, with 8 positions matching TRBD1. Germline V gives CDR1 MNHEY, CDR2 SVGAGI. Losses at the gene ends were 2 bases for V and 7 bases for J; bases not matched to a gene: 1. The CDR3 is 14 amino acids. The CDR3 nucleotides read TGTGCCAGCAGTTACGCAGGGGGCAATTCACCCCTCCACTTT. It specifies CASSYAGGNSPLHF.

V and J are TRBV5-8 and TRBJ1-5; TRBD1 aligns across 7 bases. V was clipped by 4 bases and J by 5 bases; unmatched bases: 3. Germline CDR1 and CDR2: SGHTS and YDEGEE. The CDR3 contains 13 residues. Here the CDR3 reads CASSPGQHQPQHF. In DNA, the CDR3 is TGTGCCAGCAGCCCGGGACAGCATCAGCCCCAGCATTTT. Full variable domain (remainder filled in from reference TRBV5-8 and TRBJ1-5): EAGVTQSPTHLIKTRGQQATLRCSPISGHTSVYWYQQALGLGLQFLLWYDEGEERNRGNFPPRFSGRQFPNYSSELNVNALELEDSALYLCASSPGQHQPQHFGDGTRLSIL.